These 23 T cell receptor beta chains came from one sample sequenced in a study of shared T cell receptors in the human thymus (dated by TCRdb to the early 2020s). Library construction relied on the immunoSEQ multiplex PCR assay. TCRdb provides this immuneACCESS table in a form limited to in-frame rearrangements. Some clones are lacking; in checked studies, under half of them reflect an unresolved V gene, and why the rest are absent is not known. A total of 650,000 to 950,000 clones appear in this sample, approximately 85% of them only once. The ten biggest clones cover around 0.01% of the sample. The sample also formed part of further work on human thymus T cells.

Sequencing was done on a sample of thymocytes. These TCRs come from a girl under three years old with a congenital heart defect. Donor details come from another sample of the same person, matched by shared clones.

The rearrangement links TRBV6-1 to TRBJ2-3, with a possible D match to TRBD2 (6 bases). Trimming removed 6 bases from V and 9 bases from J, with 16 bases in between. This CDR3 spans 13 amino acids. CDR1 is MNHNS and CDR2 is SASEGT in the germline V gene. CDR3 sequence reads: CASSRTGEETQYF. CDR3 in DNA: TGTGCCAGCAGCCGAACTGGGGAGGAGACGCAGTATTTT.

The genes are TRBV7-2 and TRBJ2-4; D may be TRBD2 (5 bases). V was pared by 0 bases and J by 4 bases, with 7 bases between. Per the germline V gene, CDR1 is SGHTA and CDR2 is FQGNSA. CDR3 length: 14 residues. Written as DNA, the CDR3 is TGTGCCAGCAGCTTAGCGCGGACTAAAAACATTCAGTACTTC. Encoded protein: CASSLARTKNIQYF.

This clone was seen more than once but under ten times. The rearrangement joins TRBV7-9 to TRBJ1-2; perhaps TRBD1 as D (5 bases). The CDR3 is made up of 16 amino acids. CDR1 and CDR2 from the germline V gene are SEHNR and FQNEAQ (reference sequence). The ends were cut back, 1 base at V and 5 bases at J, with 17 bases in the middle. CDR3 loop: CASSLERWQGRYGYTF. In nucleotides, the CDR3 is TGTGCCAGCAGCTTAGAAAGGTGGCAGGGCCGATATGGCTACACCTTC.

This clone was observed once. This sequence joins TRBV7-2 and TRBJ2-1; TRBD2 agrees at 9 bases. The CDR3 is made up of 17 amino acids. CDR1 and CDR2 from the germline V gene are SGHTA and FQGNSA. Losses at the gene ends were 5 bases for V and 0 bases for J; bases not matched to a gene: 8. CDR3 sequence: CASSTHSGGGSYNEQFF. CDR3 nucleotides: TGTGCCAGCAGCACTCATAGCGGGGGAGGCTCCTACAATGAGCAGTTCTTC.

The rearrangement joins TRBV5-8 to TRBJ2-5, with 9 bases that match TRBD1. CDR1 SGHTS and CDR2 YDEGEE come from the germline V gene. The ends lost 2 bases at V and 4 bases at J; junction bases unmatched: 6. The CDR3 spans 15 residues. The CDR3 loop is CASSFGQGRGETQYF. CDR3 DNA sequence: TGTGCCAGCAGCTTCGGACAGGGGAGAGGAGAGACCCAGTACTTC.

V usage is TRBV11-2 and J usage is TRBJ2-7; TRBD1 aligns across 8 bases. Germline CDR1 and CDR2: SGHAT and FQNNGV. There are 12 residues in the CDR3. J was trimmed by 5 bases and V by 6 bases; bases with no gene match: 3. In DNA form, the CDR3 reads TGTGCCAGCAGATACAGGGGGGACGAGCAGTACTTC. It translates to CASRYRGDEQYF.

The chain carries TRBV5-1 and TRBJ1-2; D perhaps matches TRBD1 (6 bases). Trimming shortened V by 5 bases and J by 8 bases, and 16 bases separated the two germline ends. Germline-derived CDR1 and CDR2 are SGHRS and YFSETQ. This CDR3 is built from 13 residues. CDR3 in DNA: TGCGCCAGCAGAGAAGACAGGAGCCGGGGCTACACCTTC. Protein sequence: CASREDRSRGYTF. Combining the CDR3 with reference TRBV5-1 and TRBJ1-2 gives the whole variable domain KAGVTQTPRYLIKTRGQQVTLSCSPISGHRSVSWYQQTPGQGLQFLFEYFSETQRNKGNFPGRFSGRQFSNSRSEMNVSTLELGDSALYLCASREDRSRGYTFGSGTRLTVV.

The rearrangement joins TRBV6-1 to TRBJ1-5, with 7 bases fitting TRBD1. This CDR3 contains 15 residues. Germline loops: CDR1 MNHNS, CDR2 SASEGT. Trimming removed 4 bases from V and 1 base from J; junction bases left unmatched: 4. The CDR3 is CASSARDSSNQPQHF. The CDR3 DNA reads TGTGCCAGCAGTGCAAGGGACAGCAGCAATCAGCCCCAGCATTTT.

This clone showed up just once. The chain has TRBV19 and TRBJ1-1; 7 bases fit TRBD1. V shed 7 bases and J 1 base; nucleotides not matched to a gene: 12. This CDR3 comprises 16 residues. The germline gives CDR1 LNHDA, CDR2 SQIVND (reference sequence). The CDR3 DNA reads TGTGCCAGTACAGGAGGTCCGGGACAGCAGAACACTGAAGCTTTCTTT. Translated: CASTGGPGQQNTEAFF.

This chain joins TRBV28 and TRBJ1-2; D gene ambiguous. The CDR3 has 11 amino acids. V gave up 5 bases and J gave up 4 bases, with 5 bases separating them. Germline loops: CDR1 MDHEN, CDR2 SYDVKM. CDR3 nucleotide sequence: TGTGCCAGCAGTAGTAGCTATGGCTACACCTTC. Residues: CASSSSYGYTF.

The chain recombines TRBV11-2 with TRBJ1-1; maybe TRBD1 (5 bases). Looked up from germline, CDR1 is SGHAT and CDR2 is FQNNGV. The CDR3 loop spans 15 amino acids. Trimming shortened V by 0 bases and J by 0 bases, and 8 bases separated the two germline ends. The CDR3 spells CASSLEQGMNTEAFF. The CDR3 region has the DNA TGTGCCAGCAGCTTAGAGCAGGGCATGAACACTGAAGCTTTCTTT.

The chain links TRBV2 to TRBJ2-3; D may be TRBD1 (6 bases). The CDR3 sequence is 16 residues long. V dropped 4 bases and J dropped 5 bases, with 19 bases sitting between them. CDR1 is SNHLY, CDR2 FYNNEI, per germline. CDR3 DNA sequence: TGTGCCAGCAGTGTCCAGGGGATTAGTCCCGAAGATACGCAGTATTTT. This translates into CASSVQGISPEDTQYF.

V gene TRBV28 combines with J gene TRBJ2-7, with 8 nucleotides matching TRBD1. Germline loops: CDR1 MDHEN, CDR2 SYDVKM. The length of the CDR3 is 16 residues. J gave up 5 bases and V 2 bases, and 11 bases lay outside the gene matches. The CDR3 sequence: CASSLETGALTDEQYF. The CDR3 DNA sequence: TGTGCCAGCAGTTTAGAGACAGGGGCCCTGACGGACGAGCAGTACTTC.

The chain uses TRBV10-3 and TRBJ2-7; 8 bases match TRBD1. CDR3 length: 12 amino acids. Trimming cost V 6 bases and J 5 bases; bases outside gene matches: 3. Per germline, CDR1 ENHRY and CDR2 SYGVKD. CDR3 residues: CAIRDREDEQYF. Written as DNA, the CDR3 is TGTGCCATCAGGGACAGGGAGGACGAGCAGTACTTC.

The chain has TRBV7-9 and TRBJ2-1, with 8 nucleotides matching TRBD2. CDR1 is SEHNR and CDR2 is FQNEAQ in the germline V gene (reference sequence). The CDR3 is 15 residues long. J was trimmed by 0 bases and V by 3 bases; bases with no gene match: 1. CDR3 protein: CASSFSGSSYNEQFF. DNA of the CDR3: TGTGCCAGCAGCTTCAGCGGGAGCTCCTACAATGAGCAGTTCTTC.

The rearrangement uses TRBV6-6 and TRBJ1-5; TRBD1 agrees at 8 bases. Germline CDR1 reads MNHNY; CDR2 reads SVGAGI (reference sequence). The trim removed 6 bases at V and 7 bases at J, leaving 8 bases unmatched. This CDR3 contains 14 residues. Here the CDR3 DNA reads TGTGCCAGCAGGGAGGACAGGGAGTTCCAGCCCCAGCATTTT. Protein product: CASREDREFQPQHF.

The chain joins TRBV30 to TRBJ2-7, with a weak D call TRBD2 (7 bases). The germline CDR1 and CDR2 sequences are GTSNPN and SVGIG (reference sequence). The ends were cut back, 0 bases at V and 7 bases at J, with 25 bases in the middle. The CDR3 length is 17 residues. Here the CDR3 DNA reads TGTGCCTGGAGTGTAGGGGGGACGGGGGGAGATTCGGAAGAGCAGTACTTC. Translation: CAWSVGGTGGDSEEQYF.

This clone was recorded once. The J gene is TRBJ2-7, the V gene TRBV2; the D gene is possibly TRBD1 (5 bases). Trimming removed 3 bases at V and 3 bases at J, with 27 bases between. CDR3 length equals 19 residues. Germline CDR1 and CDR2: SNHLY and FYNNEI. Written as DNA, the CDR3 is TGTGCCAGCAGTGAGAAAGACAGACCCCCTTTTTATCGTCTCTACGAGCAGTACTTC. This codes for CASSEKDRPPFYRLYEQYF. Full variable domain (rest looked up from reference TRBV2 and TRBJ2-7): EPEVTQTPSHQVTQMGQEVILRCVPISNHLYFYWYRQILGQKVEFLVSFYNNEISEKSEIFDDQFSVERPDGSNFTLKIRSTKLEDSAMYFCASSEKDRPPFYRLYEQYFGPGTRLTVT.

The chain combines TRBV9 with TRBJ1-2; 8 bases are shared with TRBD1. CDR3 length: 16 amino acids. The V and J ends lost 3 bases and 4 bases, in that order; junction bases with no gene match: 11. CDR1 and CDR2 from the germline V gene are SGDLS and YYNGEE. CDR3 coding DNA: TGTGCCAGCAGCGGCGACAGGGGATTTAGGGGCTATGGCTACACCTTC. Translating gives CASSGDRGFRGYGYTF.

The chain joins TRBV10-3 to TRBJ2-3, with TRBD2 matching over 14 bases. Trimming cost V 5 bases and J 4 bases; bases outside gene matches: 5. Germline V gene data show CDR1 as ENHRY and CDR2 as SYGVKD. The CDR3 loop spans 16 amino acids. The CDR3 DNA is TGTGCCATCAGTCGACTAGCGGGGGGGCCCGCAGATACGCAGTATTTT. The encoded protein is CAISRLAGGPADTQYF.

V is TRBV5-4 and J is TRBJ1-2, with TRBD1 identical over 7 bases. CDR3 length: 16 amino acids. From germline, CDR1 is SGHNT and CDR2 YYREEE (reference sequence). Trimming took 4 bases from V and 7 from J; bases not matched to a gene: 16. This CDR3 is CASSAVTGLVVGGYTF. CDR3 DNA sequence: TGTGCCAGCAGCGCGGTGACAGGGTTGGTGGTGGGTGGCTACACCTTC.

V is TRBV7-9 and J is TRBJ2-6; unclear D gene. The CDR3 is 17 residues long. The V gene lost 3 bases and the J gene lost 2 bases, with 14 bases spanning the gap. The germline V gene has CDR1 SEHNR and CDR2 FQNEAQ (reference sequence). The CDR3 spells CASSFPRAHPGANVLTF. The CDR3 bases are TGTGCCAGCAGCTTCCCCCGAGCCCATCCTGGGGCCAACGTCCTGACTTTC. Combining the CDR3 with reference TRBV7-9 and TRBJ2-6 gives the whole variable domain DTGVSQNPRHKITKRGQNVTFRCDPISEHNRLYWYRQTLGQGPEFLTYFQNEAQLEKSRLLSDRFSAERPKGSFSTLEIQRTEQGDSAMYLCASSFPRAHPGANVLTFGAGSRLTVL.

V gene TRBV5-1 combines with J gene TRBJ2-1, with TRBD2 matching 9 bases. The V gene's germline CDR1 is SGHRS and CDR2 YFSETQ. This CDR3 contains 15 residues. V was clipped by 8 bases and J by 5 bases; unmatched bases: 11. The chain's CDR3 is CASKTSGLRDNEQFF. DNA for the CDR3: TGCGCCAGTAAGACTAGCGGACTTAGGGACAATGAGCAGTTCTTC. Combining the CDR3 with reference TRBV5-1 and TRBJ2-1 gives the whole variable domain KAGVTQTPRYLIKTRGQQVTLSCSPISGHRSVSWYQQTPGQGLQFLFEYFSETQRNKGNFPGRFSGRQFSNSRSEMNVSTLELGDSALYLCASKTSGLRDNEQFFGPGTRLTVL.